The 27 T cell receptor beta chains listed next were all sequenced from one sample in a study of shared clonotypes between healthy human individuals. The data were produced by immunoSEQ multiplex PCR, yet TCRdb's version contains in-frame clones alone and is incomplete. The table has 1.4 million to 1.5 million clones, over 95% seen once. Source material: naive CD4+ T cells sorted from blood. The sample's subset: CD45RA+ positively selected. The receptors here all came from a man aged 30 to 45 in good health.

The CDR3 is CASSHRADLRYEQYF. The DNA of the CDR3 is TGCGCCAGCAGTCATAGGGCAGACCTTCGCTACGAGCAGTACTTC. The chain uses TRBV23-1 and TRBJ2-7; D uncertain. TRBV23-1 is filed as an ORF, its function uncertain. Trimming cost V 3 bases and J 3 bases, with 15 bases left between them. The CDR3 is 15 residues long.

J is TRBJ2-6 and V is TRBV7-9; TRBD1 aligns across 7 bases. The trim removed 5 bases at V and 0 bases at J, leaving 13 bases unmatched. CDR1 is SEHNR and CDR2 is FQNEAQ in the germline V gene (reference sequence). CDR3 length: 19 amino acids. Here the CDR3 DNA reads TGTGCCAGCAGCCTCCGACAGGGTAGCGTGCTCTCTGGGGCCAACGTCCTGACTTTC. This gives the protein CASSLRQGSVLSGANVLTF.

The chain has TRBV9 and TRBJ2-2; 7 bases are shared with TRBD1. Germline V gene sequence: CDR1 SGDLS, CDR2 YYNGEE. The CDR3 runs to 16 residues. The trim removed 1 base at V and 0 bases at J, leaving 3 bases unmatched. In DNA, the CDR3 is TGTGCCAGCAGCGTACTGAGGGGGCCGAACACCGGGGAGCTGTTTTTT. Translating gives CASSVLRGPNTGELFF.

This rearrangement joins TRBV29-1 to TRBJ2-1, with D possibly TRBD2 on 5 matching bases. V gave up 7 bases and J gave up 0 bases, with 10 bases separating them. The length of the CDR3 is 13 residues. Germline lookup yields CDR1 SQVTM and CDR2 ANQGSEA. The CDR3 region has the DNA TGCAGCGACGCCACTAGCTCCTACAATGAGCAGTTCTTC. Its translation: CSDATSSYNEQFF.

The rearrangement joins TRBV19 to TRBJ1-5; D is undetermined. The germline V gene encodes CDR1 LNHDA and CDR2 SQIVND (reference sequence). CDR3 length: 15 residues. V lost 3 bases, J lost 5 bases, and 14 bases lay in between. The CDR3 is CASSINGRSDQPQHF. The CDR3 DNA sequence: TGTGCCAGTAGTATTAATGGCCGGAGCGATCAGCCCCAGCATTTT. Full variable domain (missing parts from reference TRBV19 and TRBJ1-5): DGGITQSPKYLFRKEGQNVTLSCEQNLNHDAMYWYRQDPGQGLRLIYYSQIVNDFQKGDIAEGYSVSREKKESFPLTVTSAQKNPTAFYLCASSINGRSDQPQHFGDGTRLSIL.

This clone was observed a few times. This chain's CDR3 is CASRKGQGEAFF. The DNA of the CDR3 is TGTGCCAGCAGAAAAGGACAGGGCGAAGCTTTCTTT. V gene TRBV6-1 combines with J gene TRBJ1-1; 8 bases map to TRBD1. V trimming: 6 bases; J trimming: 8 bases; junction bases outside the gene matches: 5. The germline V gene has CDR1 MNHNS and CDR2 SASEGT. This CDR3 region has 12 residues.

The chain recombines TRBV18 with TRBJ1-4; a weak D match, TRBD1 (5 bases). CDR1 and CDR2 (germline): KGHSH, LQKENI. The CDR3 contains 15 residues. V lost 1 base, J lost 7 bases, and 13 bases lay in between. The CDR3 coding sequence is TGTGCCAGCTCACCACAGAGCCCCGGGGCTGAAAAACTGTTTTTT. It specifies CASSPQSPGAEKLFF. The full variable domain, completed using reference TRBV18 and TRBJ1-4, is NAGVMQNPRHLVRRRGQEARLRCSPMKGHSHVYWYRQLPEEGLKFMVYLQKENIIDESGMPKERFSAEFPKEGPSILRIQQVVRGDSAAYFCASSPQSPGAEKLFFGSGTQLSVL.

V is TRBV5-1 and J is TRBJ1-1; D gene unclear. Germline-derived CDR1 and CDR2 are SGHRS and YFSETQ. V was shortened by 0 bases and J by 1 base, with 13 bases between the two germline ends. The CDR3 consists of 16 residues. The CDR3 DNA is TGCGCCAGCAGCTTGGCCGGGAGGCGGAAGAACACTGAAGCTTTCTTT. Its protein is CASSLAGRRKNTEAFF.

This clone was counted once. The chain uses TRBV11-3 and TRBJ2-1; 8 bases are shared with TRBD1. Germline values: CDR1 SGHNT, CDR2 YENEEA. V lost 5 bases to trimming and J lost 9 bases; unmatched junction nucleotides: 3. This CDR3 is built from 12 residues. CDR3 bases: TGTGCCAGCAGCGACAGGGGAGGTGAGCAGTTCTTC. Translation: CASSDRGGEQFF.

To note about this clone: The same CDR3 arises from other DNA sequences in this sample as well. The V call is TRBV7-8, the J call TRBJ2-1; TRBD2 agrees at 7 bases. The CDR3 totals 15 residues. Germline V gene sequence: CDR1 SGHVS, CDR2 FQNEAQ. The V segment lost 2 bases and the J segment 3 bases; nucleotides outside the gene matches: 4. The CDR3 protein is CASSLIGGSYNEQFF. CDR3 DNA: TGTGCCAGCAGCTTAATCGGGGGGAGCTACAATGAGCAGTTCTTC.

The chain couples TRBV7-9 to TRBJ2-7; no reliable D call. CDR1 is SEHNR, CDR2 FQNEAQ, per germline (reference sequence). This CDR3 has 14 amino acids. V lost 4 bases and J 5 bases, leaving 15 bases between the germline ends. The CDR3 region is CASSSPRIPNEQYF. Here the CDR3 DNA reads TGTGCCAGCAGCTCACCTAGGATCCCTAACGAGCAGTACTTC.

A word on this clone: Other nucleotide sequences from this sample produce the same CDR3. The genes are TRBV28 and TRBJ2-7; TRBD1 might be the D (5 bases). CDR1 MDHEN and CDR2 SYDVKM come from the germline V gene. The CDR3 is 11 residues long. The V end lost 5 bases, the J end lost 4 bases, and 6 bases lay between the germline ends. The DNA for the CDR3 is TGTGCCAGCAGTGACAGTTACGAGCAGTACTTC. It is translated as CASSDSYEQYF.

This chain links TRBV11-2 with TRBJ2-1; TRBD2 agrees at 9 bases. Germline loops: CDR1 SGHAT, CDR2 FQNNGV. Unmatched junction bases numbered 9, after V lost 0 bases and J lost 3 bases. The CDR3 covers 18 residues. The CDR3, as DNA: TGTGCCAGCAGCTTAGAGGGGCTAGCGGGGAGTTTCTACAATGAGCAGTTCTTC. It is translated as CASSLEGLAGSFYNEQFF. Complete variable domain (other parts from reference TRBV11-2 and TRBJ2-1): EAGVAQSPRYKIIEKRQSVAFWCNPISGHATLYWYQQILGQGPKLLIQFQNNGVVDDSQLPKDRFSAERLKGVDSTLKIQPAKLEDSAVYLCASSLEGLAGSFYNEQFFGPGTRLTVL.

The rearrangement links TRBV29-1 to TRBJ2-7, with D possibly being TRBD1 or TRBD2 (5 bases each). The CDR3 is made up of 12 amino acids. Germline V gene sequence: CDR1 SQVTM, CDR2 ANQGSEA. The V end was cut by 4 bases, the J end by 9 bases, with 16 bases between. CDR3 bases: TGCAGCGTTGCCCAACATGGGGGACCGCAGTACTTC. Protein product: CSVAQHGGPQYF.

V usage is TRBV11-3 and J usage is TRBJ2-1; D might be TRBD1 (5 bases). The CDR3 is 12 residues long. Deletions cut 4 bases from V and 5 bases from J, with 6 bases between. CDR1 is SGHNT, CDR2 YENEEA, per germline. The CDR3 DNA sequence: TGTGCCAGCAGCTGGGGCGACAATGAGCAGTTCTTC. Its translation is CASSWGDNEQFF. Full variable domain (outside the CDR3, taken from reference TRBV11-3 and TRBJ2-1): EAGVVQSPRYKIIEKKQPVAFWCNPISGHNTLYWYLQNLGQGPELLIRYENEEAVDDSQLPKDRFSAERLKGVDSTLKIQPAELGDSAVYLCASSWGDNEQFFGPGTRLTVL.

The chain has TRBV11-3 and TRBJ2-3; D is ambiguous. CDR1 and CDR2 (germline): SGHNT, YENEEA. Trimming pared 0 bases from V and 0 bases from J, leaving 10 bases between. The CDR3 is 16 amino acids. The CDR3 reads CASSLDGWVSTDTQYF. The CDR3 DNA sequence: TGTGCCAGCAGCTTAGATGGGTGGGTGAGCACAGATACGCAGTATTTT.

This chain connects TRBV28 to TRBJ2-7, with 7 bases that match TRBD1. The germline V gene encodes CDR1 MDHEN and CDR2 SYDVKM. The CDR3 is 15 amino acids. V gave up 6 bases and J gave up 7 bases; unmatched junction bases: 15. The CDR3 reads CASSPLTGLRGEQYF. The CDR3 DNA reads as TGTGCCAGCAGCCCCTTGACAGGGCTGAGGGGGGAGCAGTACTTC.

The chain couples TRBV14 to TRBJ1-1; a possible D gene is TRBD1 (5 bases). CDR3 size: 16 residues. Between the trimmed V and J ends, which lost 1 base and 6 bases, there was a span of 18 bases. CDR1 is SGHDN and CDR2 is FVKESK in the germline V gene. The CDR3 region has the DNA TGTGCCAGCAGCCAAGGGGCAGGGAAGTGGTCGGCTGAAGCTTTCTTT. Its translation is CASSQGAGKWSAEAFF.

Note on this clone: Other DNA variants within this sample encode the same CDR3. The gene calls are TRBV19 and TRBJ2-7; the D gene is possibly TRBD1 (6 bases). The germline gives CDR1 LNHDA, CDR2 SQIVND (reference sequence). This CDR3 is 12 amino acids long. Trimming removed 8 bases from V and 0 bases from J, with 8 bases in between. The CDR3: CASSGASYEQYF. CDR3 DNA: TGTGCCAGTTCAGGGGCCTCCTACGAGCAGTACTTC. Drawing the rest from reference TRBV19 and TRBJ2-7, the complete variable domain is DGGITQSPKYLFRKEGQNVTLSCEQNLNHDAMYWYRQDPGQGLRLIYYSQIVNDFQKGDIAEGYSVSREKKESFPLTVTSAQKNPTAFYLCASSGASYEQYFGPGTRLTVT.

The chain has TRBV2 and TRBJ1-2; TRBD1 agrees at 9 bases. The V gene's germline CDR1 is SNHLY and CDR2 FYNNEI. The V and J ends lost 7 bases and 0 bases, in that order; junction bases with no gene match: 3. This CDR3 comprises 14 residues. The CDR3 coding sequence is TGTGCCAGCAAGACAGGGGGAGCTAACTATGGCTACACCTTC. Its translation: CASKTGGANYGYTF. The full variable domain, rest sourced from reference TRBV2 and TRBJ1-2, is EPEVTQTPSHQVTQMGQEVILRCVPISNHLYFYWYRQILGQKVEFLVSFYNNEISEKSEIFDDQFSVERPDGSNFTLKIRSTKLEDSAMYFCASKTGGANYGYTFGSGTRLTVV.

The chain recombines TRBV11-3 with TRBJ2-1; 13 positions agree with TRBD2. V shed 0 bases, J shed 8 bases, and the junction held 4 bases outside the gene matches. Germline V lookup: CDR1 SGHNT, CDR2 YENEEA. There are 16 residues in the CDR3. The CDR3 region has the DNA TGTGCCAGCAGCTTAGAGGGGACTAGCGGGATTCATGAGCAGTTCTTC. It encodes CASSLEGTSGIHEQFF. Based on the CDR3 plus reference TRBV11-3 and TRBJ2-1, the full variable domain is EAGVVQSPRYKIIEKKQPVAFWCNPISGHNTLYWYLQNLGQGPELLIRYENEEAVDDSQLPKDRFSAERLKGVDSTLKIQPAELGDSAVYLCASSLEGTSGIHEQFFGPGTRLTVL.

The CDR3 is CASSFIGTGGDYGYTF. The CDR3 DNA sequence: TGTGCCAGCAGTTTTATCGGGACAGGGGGCGACTATGGCTACACCTTC. The chain employs TRBV27 and TRBJ1-2, with TRBD1 identical over 12 bases. The ends lost 3 bases at V and 3 bases at J; junction bases unmatched: 5. Germline lookup yields CDR1 MNHEY and CDR2 SMNVEV (reference sequence). This CDR3 has 16 amino acids.

The J gene is TRBJ2-2, the V gene TRBV25-1; D possibly corresponds to TRBD1 (6 bases). CDR1 and CDR2 from the germline V gene are MGHDK and SYGVNS. The V gene lost 0 bases and the J gene lost 7 bases, with 15 bases spanning the gap. The CDR3 totals 16 residues. The CDR3 DNA reads TGTGCCAGCAGTGAATACTTGGGGGCAGTGGGCGGGGAGCTGTTTTTT. Amino acid sequence: CASSEYLGAVGGELFF.

This clone was found a few times. V usage is TRBV27 and J usage is TRBJ2-2, with D uncertain. Trimming pared 5 bases from V and 4 bases from J, leaving 5 bases between. In germline, CDR1 is MNHEY, CDR2 SMNVEV (reference sequence). This CDR3 has 12 amino acids. CDR3 DNA: TGTGCCAGCAGTATGGTCACCGGGGAGCTGTTTTTT. Residues: CASSMVTGELFF.

The chain joins TRBV15 to TRBJ2-5; D tentatively reads TRBD1 or TRBD2 (6 bases each). In germline, CDR1 is LNHNV, CDR2 YYDKDF (reference sequence). Deletions cut 5 bases from V and 2 bases from J, with 15 bases between. CDR3 length equals 15 residues. The chain's CDR3 is CATSGRGRPQETQYF. In nucleotides, the CDR3 is TGTGCCACCAGCGGTCGGGGGCGCCCTCAAGAGACCCAGTACTTC.

The V and J genes are TRBV7-2 and TRBJ1-5, with D unresolved. V gave up 0 bases and J gave up 3 bases, with 9 bases separating them. The CDR3 runs to 15 residues. Germline CDR1 and CDR2: SGHTA and FQGNSA. CDR3 in amino acids: CASSLAGEINQPQHF. CDR3 nucleotide sequence: TGTGCCAGCAGCTTAGCGGGTGAAATCAATCAGCCCCAGCATTTT.

This clone is a singleton in its sample. CDR3 sequence (DNA): TGTGCCAGCAGCTTACCTGGCGGGAGTGTTTCGGGCACCGGGGAGCTGTTTTTT. Translated, it gives CASSLPGGSVSGTGELFF. The chain employs TRBV7-9 and TRBJ2-2; 7 bases line up with TRBD2. Germline lookup yields CDR1 SEHNR and CDR2 FQNEAQ (reference sequence). This CDR3 region has 18 residues. After removal of 2 bases from V and 4 bases from J, the junction contained 13 bases not matched to a gene. The full variable domain, with the rest looked up from reference TRBV7-9 and TRBJ2-2, is DTGVSQNPRHKITKRGQNVTFRCDPISEHNRLYWYRQTLGQGPEFLTYFQNEAQLEKSRLLSDRFSAERPKGSFSTLEIQRTEQGDSAMYLCASSLPGGSVSGTGELFFGEGSRLTVL.